Below, 25 T cell receptor beta chains from the same sample are listed, as sequenced in a study of shared clonotypes between healthy human individuals. The data were produced by immunoSEQ multiplex PCR, yet TCRdb's version contains in-frame clones alone and is incomplete. This sample has 1.5 million to 1.9 million clones; 95% to 99% occur once, and the top ten carry roughly 0.4%. The sequencing sample was made of naive CD4+ T cells sorted from blood. Subset specified: CD45RA+ positively selected. The receptors shown here come from a man aged 30 to 39 in good health.

The rearrangement links TRBV4-1 to TRBJ1-2; D unclear. This CDR3 comprises 14 residues. V was cut by 4 bases and J by 7 bases, with 16 bases left in between. Germline CDR1 and CDR2: MGHRA and YSYEKL. DNA of the CDR3: TGCGCCAGCAGCCCCCCGGGCTCCGGGTCTGGCTACACCTTC. Protein product: CASSPPGSGSGYTF.

The chain combines TRBV7-3 with TRBJ1-1; D not resolved. The CDR3 consists of 13 residues. Germline lookup yields CDR1 SGHTA and CDR2 FQGTGA. The V end lost 2 bases, the J end lost 6 bases, and 10 bases lay between the germline ends. The CDR3 DNA reads as TGTGCCAGCAGCTTAGAAGTTTGGTCTGAAGCTTTCTTT. It codes for CASSLEVWSEAFF.

This chain joins TRBV7-9 and TRBJ1-4, with TRBD1 matching over 7 bases. With V trimmed by 1 base and J by 8 bases, 1 base remained unmatched. The CDR3 totals 13 residues. The germline V gene encodes CDR1 SEHNR and CDR2 FQNEAQ (reference sequence). The CDR3 nucleotides are TGTGCCAGCAGCTTAGAGGGGGCAGAAAAACTGTTTTTT. Protein sequence: CASSLEGAEKLFF.

This chain links TRBV28 with TRBJ2-3, with D perhaps assigned TRBD1 or TRBD2 (5 bases each). The CDR3 is 14 residues long. Trimming removed 8 bases from V and 5 bases from J, with 17 bases in between. The germline gives CDR1 MDHEN, CDR2 SYDVKM. This CDR3 is CASDSRGAGDTQYF. The CDR3 coding sequence is TGTGCCAGCGACTCGAGGGGCGCAGGAGATACGCAGTATTTT.

The chain has TRBV5-4 and TRBJ2-7; the D is unclear. V lost 0 bases and J lost 5, with 6 bases in between. Per germline, CDR1 SGHNT and CDR2 YYREEE (reference sequence). This CDR3 spans 12 amino acids. CDR3 in amino acids: CASSLAFDEQYF. CDR3 nucleotides: TGTGCCAGCAGCTTGGCCTTCGACGAGCAGTACTTC.

V gene TRBV25-1 combines with J gene TRBJ2-5, with D tentatively TRBD2 (6 bases). The V gene lost 4 bases and the J gene lost 5 bases, with 20 bases spanning the gap. The CDR3 runs 16 residues. The germline V gene encodes CDR1 MGHDK and CDR2 SYGVNS. CDR3 residues: CASSGWRREASETQYF. The CDR3 DNA is TGTGCCAGCAGTGGTTGGAGGCGGGAAGCTTCGGAGACCCAGTACTTC.

This sequence joins TRBV5-6 and TRBJ2-1; 9 bases fit TRBD1. Trimming removed 7 bases from V and 4 bases from J; junction bases left unmatched: 9. This CDR3 region has 15 residues. CDR1 is SGHDT, CDR2 YYEEEE, per germline. CDR3: CASATGQGLYNEQFF. CDR3 nucleotides: TGTGCCAGCGCGACGGGACAGGGTTTATACAATGAGCAGTTCTTC.

This chain uses TRBV2 with TRBJ1-1; possible D gene TRBD1, 5 bases. V shed 4 bases and J shed 2 bases, with 14 bases lying between them. The CDR3 is 15 residues long. Looked up from germline, CDR1 is SNHLY and CDR2 is FYNNEI. The CDR3 bases are TGTGCCAGCAGTGCGGGGCGAACAACTAACACTGAAGCTTTCTTT. This gives the protein CASSAGRTTNTEAFF. Full variable domain (remainder filled in from reference TRBV2 and TRBJ1-1): EPEVTQTPSHQVTQMGQEVILRCVPISNHLYFYWYRQILGQKVEFLVSFYNNEISEKSEIFDDQFSVERPDGSNFTLKIRSTKLEDSAMYFCASSAGRTTNTEAFFGQGTRLTVV.

The rearrangement uses TRBV6-1 and TRBJ2-7; 7 bases line up with TRBD1. The J segment lost 1 base and the V segment lost 4 bases, leaving 13 bases of the junction unmatched. This CDR3 is 17 amino acids long. Looked up from germline, CDR1 is MNHNS and CDR2 is SASEGT. As DNA, the CDR3 is TGTGCCAGCAGTGGGGCCCATTTGGGGACAGAGTCCTACGAGCAGTACTTC. This sequence encodes CASSGAHLGTESYEQYF.

A remark on this clone: Other DNA sequences in the same sample also yield this CDR3. The genes are TRBV5-1 and TRBJ2-2, with 8 positions matching TRBD1. The CDR3 is 14 residues long. Germline CDR1 reads SGHRS; CDR2 reads YFSETQ. The V segment lost 2 bases and the J segment 4 bases; nucleotides outside the gene matches: 1. The CDR3 sequence is CASSFGQGTGELFF. CDR3 in DNA: TGCGCCAGCAGCTTCGGACAGGGCACCGGGGAGCTGTTTTTT.

As regards this clone: Other DNA variants within this sample encode the same CDR3. The chain joins TRBV5-1 to TRBJ2-2; no firm D call. V dropped 2 bases and J dropped 7 bases, with 6 bases sitting between them. Germline lookup yields CDR1 SGHRS and CDR2 YFSETQ. The CDR3 sequence is 12 residues long. The CDR3 region is CASSFGRGELFF. As DNA, the CDR3 is TGCGCCAGCAGCTTCGGACGCGGGGAGCTGTTTTTT.

This chain joins TRBV10-2 and TRBJ2-7; D is undetermined. In germline, CDR1 is WSHSY, CDR2 SAAADI. Trimming shortened V by 4 bases and J by 3 bases, and 4 bases separated the two germline ends. The CDR3 length is 11 residues. For the CDR3, the DNA is TGCGCCAGCAGTGGTGTCTACGAGCAGTACTTC. Amino acid sequence: CASSGVYEQYF.

V usage is TRBV6-1 and J usage is TRBJ2-7, with 7 bases aligning to TRBD1. The junction had 15 bases not matched to a gene; V was cut back by 3 bases and J by 1 base. This CDR3 is 18 amino acids long. Germline V gives CDR1 MNHNS, CDR2 SASEGT. CDR3 bases: TGTGCCAGCAGTGACCCCCCACCTCGACAGGGTATATCCTACGAGCAGTACTTC. Translating gives CASSDPPPRQGISYEQYF.

The CDR3 nucleotides read TGCGCCAGCAGCCCTTTAACAGGGTATGAAAAACTGTTTTTT. Amino acids: CASSPLTGYEKLFF. The chain joins TRBV5-1 to TRBJ1-4; D might be TRBD1 (6 bases). CDR3 size: 14 residues. V lost 4 bases and J lost 6, with 13 bases in between. Germline V gene data show CDR1 as SGHRS and CDR2 as YFSETQ.

This rearrangement joins TRBV25-1 to TRBJ2-3; no clear D. The V and J ends lost 4 bases and 6 bases respectively, with 14 bases between them. CDR1 and CDR2 (germline): MGHDK, SYGVNS. The CDR3 is made up of 14 amino acids. The CDR3 is CASSALGAGDTQYF. CDR3 nucleotide sequence: TGTGCCAGCAGTGCGCTAGGCGCTGGGGATACGCAGTATTTT.

This chain links TRBV27 with TRBJ2-7; 10 positions match TRBD2. Germline V gives CDR1 MNHEY, CDR2 SMNVEV (reference sequence). After removal of 3 bases from V and 7 bases from J, the junction contained 9 bases not matched to a gene. The CDR3 is made up of 15 amino acids. Here the CDR3 reads CASSFGAGGTGEQYF. DNA of the CDR3: TGTGCCAGCAGTTTTGGAGCGGGAGGGACGGGGGAGCAGTACTTC.

V and J are TRBV30 and TRBJ2-7; TRBD2 matches at 9 bases. Trimming at V came to 7 bases and at J to 4 bases, leaving 2 bases not matched to a gene. Germline CDR1 reads GTSNPN; CDR2 reads SVGIG (reference sequence). The CDR3 is 11 amino acids. CDR3 nucleotide sequence: TGTGCCTCGACTAGCGGATACGAGCAGTACTTC. It specifies CASTSGYEQYF.

The chain couples TRBV7-2 to TRBJ2-2; possible D gene TRBD2, 6 bases. Trimming shortened V by 7 bases and J by 3 bases, and 24 bases separated the two germline ends. This CDR3 region has 18 residues. The germline CDR1 and CDR2 sequences are SGHTA and FQGNSA. Here the CDR3 reads CASNQNRWGEFDTGELFF. As DNA, the CDR3 is TGTGCCAGCAATCAAAATCGCTGGGGGGAGTTCGACACCGGGGAGCTGTTTTTT. The full variable domain, in which reference TRBV7-2 and TRBJ2-2 provide the parts outside the CDR3, is GAGVSQSPSNKVTEKGKDVELRCDPISGHTALYWYRQSLGQGLEFLIYFQGNSAPDKSGLPSDRFSAERTGGSVSTLTIQRTQQEDSAVYLCASNQNRWGEFDTGELFFGEGSRLTVL.

The chain is built from TRBV6-4 and TRBJ2-3; 10 bases map to TRBD2. The V and J ends lost 6 bases and 3 bases, in that order; junction bases with no gene match: 6. CDR1 is MRHNA and CDR2 is SNTAGT in the germline V gene. The CDR3 extends over 15 amino acids. The chain's CDR3 is CASRASGSRTDTQYF. For the CDR3, the DNA is TGTGCCAGCAGGGCTAGCGGGAGTAGAACAGATACGCAGTATTTT.

V is TRBV9 and J is TRBJ2-1; 9 nucleotides align to TRBD2. In germline, CDR1 is SGDLS, CDR2 YYNGEE. V was clipped by 3 bases and J by 6 bases; unmatched bases: 7. CDR3 length: 15 residues. CDR3 amino acids: CASSALGLASNEQFF. The CDR3 DNA reads as TGTGCCAGCAGCGCTTTAGGACTAGCGTCCAATGAGCAGTTCTTC.

DNA for the CDR3: TGTGCCAGTAGTATCCGGGACAGGGGGCGGGAGCAGTTCTTC. It specifies CASSIRDRGREQFF. The chain has TRBV19 and TRBJ2-1, with TRBD1 identical over 12 bases. The junction had 4 bases not matched to a gene; V was cut back by 3 bases and J by 10 bases. This CDR3 spans 14 amino acids. Germline V CDR1 and CDR2: LNHDA, SQIVND (reference sequence).

This clone is a singleton in its sample. J is TRBJ2-1 and V is TRBV4-3; 8 nucleotides line up with TRBD2. The trim removed 0 bases at V and 5 bases at J, leaving 15 bases unmatched. The CDR3 has 19 residues. CDR1 is LGHNA, CDR2 YSLEER, per germline. This chain's CDR3 is CASSQDTSGLLLGNNEQFF. CDR3 coding DNA: TGCGCCAGCAGCCAAGACACTAGCGGCCTCTTGTTGGGAAACAATGAGCAGTTCTTC.

The chain is built from TRBV6-1 and TRBJ2-7; 8 positions agree with TRBD1. This CDR3 contains 13 residues. V lost 6 bases to trimming and J lost 3 bases; unmatched junction nucleotides: 4. Germline values: CDR1 MNHNS, CDR2 SASEGT. In nucleotides, the CDR3 is TGTGCCAGCAGGGGGACAGGTTTCTACGAGCAGTACTTC. It yields the protein CASRGTGFYEQYF.

The table lists this clone with a count of one. The chain recombines TRBV28 with TRBJ2-7; unclear D gene. The CDR3 is made up of 15 amino acids. Germline loops: CDR1 MDHEN, CDR2 SYDVKM. The V end was cut by 5 bases, the J end by 5 bases, with 19 bases between. The CDR3 sequence is CASSLTGPPKNEQYF. CDR3 bases: TGTGCCAGCAGTCTCACCGGGCCACCCAAAAACGAGCAGTACTTC.

The rearrangement joins TRBV5-1 to TRBJ1-5; 7 bases match TRBD1. Losses at the gene ends were 4 bases for V and 2 bases for J; bases not matched to a gene: 3. The CDR3 has 14 amino acids. CDR1 SGHRS and CDR2 YFSETQ come from the germline V gene. DNA for the CDR3: TGCGCCAGCAGCCAAACAGGGGGCAATCAGCCCCAGCATTTT. Protein product: CASSQTGGNQPQHF.